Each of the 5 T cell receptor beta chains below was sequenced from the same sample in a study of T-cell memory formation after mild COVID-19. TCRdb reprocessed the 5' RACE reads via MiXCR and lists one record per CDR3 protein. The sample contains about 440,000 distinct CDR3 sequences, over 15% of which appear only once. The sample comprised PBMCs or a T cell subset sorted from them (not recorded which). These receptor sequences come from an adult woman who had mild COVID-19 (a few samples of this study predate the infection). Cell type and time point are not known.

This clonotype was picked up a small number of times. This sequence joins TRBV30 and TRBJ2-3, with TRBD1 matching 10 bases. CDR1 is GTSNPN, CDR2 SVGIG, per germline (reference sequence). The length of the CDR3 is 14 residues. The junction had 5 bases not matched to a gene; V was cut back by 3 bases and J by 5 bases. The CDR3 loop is CAWRDRGRGDTQYF. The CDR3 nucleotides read TGTGCCTGGAGAGACAGGGGGCGCGGAGATACGCAGTATTTT.

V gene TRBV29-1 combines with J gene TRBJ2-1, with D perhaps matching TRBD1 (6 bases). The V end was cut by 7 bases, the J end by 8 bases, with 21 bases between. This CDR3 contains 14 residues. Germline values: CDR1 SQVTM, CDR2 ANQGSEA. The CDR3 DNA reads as TGCAGCGCCAAAGGGACAAAACTGGTGGATGAGCAGTTCTTC. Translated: CSAKGTKLVDEQFF.

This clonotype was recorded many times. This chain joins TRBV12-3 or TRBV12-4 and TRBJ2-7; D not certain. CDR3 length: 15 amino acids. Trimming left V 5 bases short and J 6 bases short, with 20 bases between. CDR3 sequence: CASSLPQVPRSEQYF. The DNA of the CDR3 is TGTGCCAGCAGTCTACCGCAGGTCCCCCGGAGCGAGCAGTACTTC.

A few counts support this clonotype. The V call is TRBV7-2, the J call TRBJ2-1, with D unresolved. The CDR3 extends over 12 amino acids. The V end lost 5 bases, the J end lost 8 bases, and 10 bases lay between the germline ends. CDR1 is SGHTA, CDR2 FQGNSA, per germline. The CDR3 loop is CASSRSLDEQFF. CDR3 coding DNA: TGTGCCAGCAGCCGCAGTCTCGATGAGCAGTTCTTC.

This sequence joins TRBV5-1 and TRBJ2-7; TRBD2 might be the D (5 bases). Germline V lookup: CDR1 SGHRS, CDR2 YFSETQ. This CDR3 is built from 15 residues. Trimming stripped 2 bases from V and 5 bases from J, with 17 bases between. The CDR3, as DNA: TGCGCCAGCAGCTTCGAGGGAGTTGGTCCGGACGAGCAGTACTTC. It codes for CASSFEGVGPDEQYF. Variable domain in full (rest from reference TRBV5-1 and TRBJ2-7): KAGVTQTPRYLIKTRGQQVTLSCSPISGHRSVSWYQQTPGQGLQFLFEYFSETQRNKGNFPGRFSGRQFSNSRSEMNVSTLELGDSALYLCASSFEGVGPDEQYFGPGTRLTVT.